The present TCR beta chain was sequenced within a study of shared clonotypes between healthy human individuals. Study-level points and caveats: The naive CD4 repertoires of a few donors were compared, and roughly 5% of clonotypes were shared.

There are 13 residues in the CDR3. The V end lost 4 bases, the J end lost 2 bases, and 9 bases lay between the germline ends. The germline gives CDR1 SGHTA, CDR2 FQGNSA. Data came from immunoSEQ multiplex PCR; TCRdb stores just in-frame clones and leaves some out. The profile shows about 1.5 million clones, 95% to 99% of them singletons. With respect to this clone: Its antigen is as yet unknown.

The TCR comes from a young man in good health. Sequencing was done on a sample of naive CD4+ T cells sorted from blood. Subset denoted: CD45RA+ positively selected. The V call is TRBV7-2, the J call TRBJ2-7, with D perhaps assigned TRBD1 or TRBD2 (5 bases each). CDR3 amino acids: CASSSGPPYEQYF. For the CDR3, the DNA is TGTGCCAGCAGCTCGGGACCGCCCTACGAGCAGTACTTC.